This is a list of T cell receptor beta chains from one sample in a study of T cell responses to AZD1222 COVID-19 vaccine. Assay: immunoSEQ multiplex PCR; the TCRdb copy retains only in-frame clones and omits some. In the table there are around 96,000 clones, roughly 90% of which are singletons. This specimen was peripheral blood, taken on day 0 of AZD1222 vaccination. The receptor set was obtained from an adult in good health. The CDR3 runs from the conserved cysteine through the conserved F or W. Fields, in order: V gene, clone size, J gene, CDR3 protein. Expanded clones are given a class, and other clones once, few, many or no size at all.

>TRBV7-3|-|TRBJ2-2
CASSLGGFNTGELFF
>TRBV28|once|TRBJ1-2
CASRALGQGHLGYTF
>TRBV7-9|-|TRBJ1-2
CASSLGGGVGYTF
>TRBV5-1|-|TRBJ1-6
CASSLELGQLNSPLHF
>TRBV15|-|TRBJ1-6
CATSRDWAGSPLHF
>TRBV3-1/TRBV3-2|-|TRBJ2-5
CASSSLGTGGQKTQYF
>TRBV9|-|TRBJ2-7
CASSVGRQGDYEQYF
>TRBV7-2|-|TRBJ1-6
CASSDPGQGAPNSPLHF
>TRBV2|once|TRBJ2-7
CASSNRGRSYEQYF
>TRBV30|few|TRBJ2-2
CAWSPGGQDTGELFF
>TRBV3-1/TRBV3-2|-|TRBJ2-5
CASSQDRPPKAETQYF
>TRBV6-2/TRBV6-3|-|TRBJ1-1
CASSYSGRFNTEAFF
>TRBV11-3|-|TRBJ1-1
CASSSLRENTEAFF
>TRBV13|-|TRBJ1-4
CASSPRDTTNEKLFF
>TRBV6-2/TRBV6-3|once|TRBJ2-2
CASSAGGTGELFF
>TRBV4-1|-|TRBJ2-5
CASSQDSPGGGQETQYF
>TRBV2|-|TRBJ1-2
CASSPRGQGGYTF